This T cell receptor (beta chain) was retrieved from a study of blood T cells in healthy people across ages. General observations from the study: Naive T cell percentage strongly correlated with TCR beta diversity.

Trimming removed 6 bases from V and 1 base from J, with 16 bases in between. CDR3 size: 16 residues. PCR was performed a second time for about 6 to 12 cycles using a sample-barcoded 5' primer and a J-beta primer mix. Each TCR beta cDNA got a 12-nucleotide random molecular identifier. TCRdb used MiXCR to reprocess the 5' RACE reads, holding one entry per CDR3 protein. The table records approximately 1,700,000 distinct CDR3 sequences, about two fifths of them present only once. With regard to this clonotype: Its specificity is not known.

The chain joins TRBV12-3 or TRBV12-4 to TRBJ2-1; a weak D match, TRBD2 (7 bases). The material sequenced was blood. The TCR was taken from a human donor in good health. The CDR3 reads CASRPRGEGSYNEQFF. In nucleotides, the CDR3 is TGTGCCAGCAGACCGAGGGGGGAGGGATCCTACAATGAGCAGTTCTTC.